Below, one TCR beta chain is given with its context. Antigen: not known. Per germline, CDR1 SQVTM and CDR2 ANQGSEA. Trimming cost V 4 bases and J 5 bases; bases outside gene matches: 13. CDR3 length: 15 amino acids. Graves' hyperthyroidism showing no ophthalmopathy progression within 18 months was considered stable. This sample was taken from a study of T cells in Graves' hyperthyroidism and ophthalmopathy. Study observations and caveats: Most thyroid clonotypes expanded above 0.001 were also detected in blood. Classification by a 13 V-J model distinguished ophthalmopathy from stable hyperthyroidism. The model predicted ophthalmopathy a median around six months before onset.

Amplification targeted TCR beta CDR3 regions from RNA transcripts. HTBI primers were the set used in a first-round RT-PCR of the TCR CDR3. A single record per CDR3 protein comes from TCRdb applying MiXCR to the multiplex PCR reads. The data hold 530,000 or so distinct CDR3 sequences, with just over 45% observed a single time. The V gene is TRBV29-1, the J gene TRBJ2-5; 7 positions match TRBD2. Source material: peripheral blood or thyroid tissue (not recorded which). The TCR was taken from a woman younger than 30 with Graves' hyperthyroidism. The CDR3 DNA reads TGCAGCGTTGTAAGGCAGGGAGGGCCTTTTGAGACCCAGTACTTC. It encodes CSVVRQGGPFETQYF.